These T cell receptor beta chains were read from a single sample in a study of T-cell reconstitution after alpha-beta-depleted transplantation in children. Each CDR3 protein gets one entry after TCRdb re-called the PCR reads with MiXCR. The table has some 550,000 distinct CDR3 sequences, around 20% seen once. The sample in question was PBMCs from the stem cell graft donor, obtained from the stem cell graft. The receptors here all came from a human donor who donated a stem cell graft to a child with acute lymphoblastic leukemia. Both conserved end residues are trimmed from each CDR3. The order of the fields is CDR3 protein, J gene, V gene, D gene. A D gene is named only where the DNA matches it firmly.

ASSKEGQGPQETGELF	TRBJ2-2	TRBV21-1	-
ASSLPGQGVIQY	TRBJ2-4	TRBV7-9	TRBD1
SVDRGGYT	TRBJ1-2	TRBV29-1	-
SATLLGNEQY	TRBJ2-7	TRBV20-1	-
ASTLRAGRYEQY	TRBJ2-7	TRBV27	-
ASSVTGGSDNEQF	TRBJ2-1	TRBV9	TRBD1
ASSTEQGTEAF	TRBJ1-1	TRBV6-2/TRBV6-3	TRBD1
ASSLRREFYNEQF	TRBJ2-1	TRBV12-3/TRBV12-4	-
ASSLVVSSYEQY	TRBJ2-7	TRBV12-3/TRBV12-4	-
ASSFDSSSYNEQF	TRBJ2-1	TRBV5-1	-
DSSSDSSGAGGKLF	TRBJ1-4	TRBV5-6	-
ASSPPGQVSPLH	TRBJ1-6	TRBV18	TRBD1
ASSQGQLNQPQH	TRBJ1-5	TRBV6-1	-